These 29 T cell receptor beta chains originate from one sample sequenced in a study of CD8+CD57+ T cells in acquired aplastic anemia. Genomic DNA templated the TCR beta VDJ and CDR3 profiling. TCRdb ran MiXCR on the reads and lists one entry per CDR3 protein. The sample carries around 200,000 distinct CDR3 sequences, about 50% recorded once. Patients picked for sequencing had shown CD8+CD57+ cell expansion detected by flow cytometry. The sequenced sample consisted of sorted CD4+, CD8+, or CD8+CD57+ T cells (not recorded which) from PBMCs. The receptors were sampled from a human donor with aplastic anemia.

This chain links TRBV7-3 with TRBJ1-2, with 8 bases matching TRBD1. With 3 bases clipped from V and 3 bases from J, the junction kept 0 bases outside the gene matches. Looked up from germline, CDR1 is SGHTA and CDR2 is FQGTGA. This CDR3 has 13 residues. CDR3: CASSLGQDYGYTF. CDR3 nucleotides: TGTGCCAGCAGCTTGGGACAGGACTATGGCTACACCTTC.

V gene TRBV14 combines with J gene TRBJ2-1; 13 nucleotides agree with TRBD2. The CDR3 runs to 20 residues. V lost 4 bases to trimming and J lost 0 bases; unmatched junction nucleotides: 12. Germline V gene data show CDR1 as SGHDN and CDR2 as FVKESK. CDR3 region: CASSPTSGGASPSSYNEQFF. The CDR3 DNA reads as TGTGCCAGCAGCCCAACTAGCGGGGGGGCCAGCCCGAGCTCCTACAATGAGCAGTTCTTC.

The CDR3 region is CATGQTGRTEAFF. The DNA of the CDR3 is TGTGCTACCGGACAGACAGGGAGGACTGAAGCTTTCTTT. The V and J genes are TRBV7-7 and TRBJ1-1; TRBD1 aligns across 7 bases. Germline V gene sequence: CDR1 SSHAT, CDR2 FNYEAQ (reference sequence). The CDR3 contains 13 residues.

This clonotype was detected only a few times. V usage is TRBV20-1 and J usage is TRBJ2-7; maybe TRBD2 (6 bases). The length of the CDR3 is 13 residues. Trimming stripped 3 bases from V and 4 bases from J, with 13 bases between. CDR1 and CDR2 from the germline V gene are DFQATT and SNEGSKA (reference sequence). In nucleotides, the CDR3 is TGCAGTGCTAGCGACGGGACTCCTTACGAGCAGTACTTC. The encoded protein is CSASDGTPYEQYF.

A word on this clonotype: The germline gene is not matched at one end of the junction; a read error may be the cause. The rearrangement links TRBV2 to TRBJ2-7, with D possibly TRBD2 on 6 matching bases. The CDR3 contains 16 residues. The germline V gene has CDR1 SNHLY and CDR2 FYNNEI. DNA for the CDR3: TGTGCCGGCAGTGAAAAAGTCGGAGGGTACCCCTACGAGCAGTACTTC. Protein sequence: CAGSEKVGGYPYEQYF.

The chain couples TRBV24-1 to TRBJ2-1, with D unclear. Germline lookup yields CDR1 KGHDR and CDR2 SFDVKD. This CDR3 has 14 residues. V was pared by 3 bases and J by 2 bases, with 7 bases between. CDR3 coding DNA: TGTGCCACCAGTGATCAGCGCACCTACAATGAGCAGTTCTTC. As protein: CATSDQRTYNEQFF.

This chain joins TRBV20-1 and TRBJ2-1; 8 bases align to TRBD2. Per the germline V gene, CDR1 is DFQATT and CDR2 is SNEGSKA (reference sequence). J lost 1 base, V lost 0 bases, and 2 bases had no gene match. This CDR3 region has 15 residues. CDR3 in DNA: TGCAGTGCTAGAGATCGGGGGGGATCCTACAATGAGCAGTTCTTC. It specifies CSARDRGGSYNEQFF.

As concerns this clonotype: A much bigger clone sits one base away, suggesting this may be a read error. Because it lacks the conserved phenylalanine or tryptophan at the end, this CDR3 is likely a read error. The chain carries TRBV10-3 and TRBJ1-2; weak D call: TRBD1 (6 bases). CDR3 length: 14 residues. In germline, CDR1 is ENHRY, CDR2 SYGVKD. The CDR3 region is CASSEFWGADGYTV. The CDR3 coding sequence is TGTGCCAGCAGTGAGTTTTGGGGGGCGGATGGCTACACCGTC.

This clonotype appeared a single time. The J gene is TRBJ1-5, the V gene TRBV12-3 or TRBV12-4; no reliable D call. Deletions cut 5 bases from V and 2 bases from J, with 10 bases between. The CDR3 runs 14 residues. CDR3 bases: TGTGCCAGCAGTCTCCGGACGGGCAATCAGCCCCAGCATTTT. Amino acids: CASSLRTGNQPQHF.

The rearrangement links TRBV29-1 to TRBJ2-7; possibly TRBD1 for D (6 bases). Deletions cut 4 bases from V and 3 bases from J, with 19 bases between. Germline CDR1 and CDR2: SQVTM and ANQGSEA. The CDR3 covers 15 residues. CDR3 sequence (DNA): TGCAGCGTTGCCAGGGGTCACAGATCGGGCTACGAGCAGTACTTC. Protein: CSVARGHRSGYEQYF.

The genes are TRBV4-1 and TRBJ2-7, with D unresolved. The CDR3 is 13 residues long. V was trimmed by 1 base and J by 0 bases, leaving 4 bases between them. Germline V gene lookup returns CDR1 MGHRA and CDR2 YSYEKL. The DNA of the CDR3 is TGCGCCAGCAGCCAAGGGAGCTCCTACGAGCAGTACTTC. It encodes CASSQGSSYEQYF.

This clonotype was found once. The V gene is TRBV12-3 or TRBV12-4, the J gene TRBJ1-1, with 10 bases identical to TRBD1. V trimming: 5 bases; J trimming: 4 bases; junction bases outside the gene matches: 4. This CDR3 is built from 14 residues. CDR3 DNA sequence: TGTGCCAGCAGTATCGACAGGGGGCCCACTGAAGCTTTCTTT. Protein product: CASSIDRGPTEAFF.

This clonotype was seen a few times. This rearrangement joins TRBV7-9 to TRBJ1-1; D ambiguous. V lost 5 bases to trimming and J lost 5 bases, with 15 bases between them. Germline V gene lookup returns CDR1 SEHNR and CDR2 FQNEAQ (reference sequence). CDR3 length: 14 residues. CDR3: CASSPPGRRTEAFF. DNA of the CDR3: TGTGCCAGCAGCCCTCCCGGGAGGAGGACTGAAGCTTTCTTT.

This clonotype has more than one count but fewer than ten. CDR3 bases: TGTGCCAGCAGTCCTACTAGCGGGACAGATACGCAGTATTTT. Amino acids: CASSPTSGTDTQYF. This chain joins TRBV6-1 and TRBJ2-3; the match to TRBD2 covers 9 bases. V lost 5 bases, J lost 3 bases, and 3 bases stayed unmatched. The CDR3 has 14 residues. Germline values: CDR1 MNHNS, CDR2 SASEGT.

The chain employs TRBV7-8 and TRBJ1-2; D is ambiguous. The CDR3 covers 12 residues. The V gene lost 2 bases and the J gene lost 4 bases, with 5 bases spanning the gap. In germline, CDR1 is SGHVS, CDR2 FQNEAQ. The CDR3 is CASSLNSYGYTF. The CDR3 DNA sequence: TGTGCCAGCAGCTTAAACAGCTATGGCTACACCTTC.

J is TRBJ1-2 and V is TRBV6-1; D unclear. The CDR3 runs 13 residues. V was trimmed by 8 bases and J by 4 bases, leaving 14 bases between them. Germline CDR1 is MNHNS and CDR2 is SASEGT. DNA of the CDR3: TGTGCCAGCGAGACGCCACAACCCTATGGCTACACCTTC. Translated: CASETPQPYGYTF.

In its sample, this clonotype was seen once. The chain couples TRBV20-1 to TRBJ2-7; 9 nucleotides agree with TRBD1. The CDR3 length is 15 residues. V trimming: 4 bases; J trimming: 8 bases; junction bases outside the gene matches: 15. Germline V gene data show CDR1 as DFQATT and CDR2 as SNEGSKA (reference sequence). CDR3 protein: CSATMGQGLLRQQYF. CDR3 coding DNA: TGCAGTGCTACCATGGGACAGGGACTCCTACGACAGCAGTACTTC.

This clonotype appeared many times. The chain has TRBV6-1 and TRBJ1-6; a possible D gene is TRBD1 (6 bases). Trimming left V 10 bases short and J 2 bases short, with 12 bases between. Germline lookup yields CDR1 MNHNS and CDR2 SASEGT. This CDR3 is built from 14 residues. The CDR3 DNA reads TGTGCCATCTCCCGGGACACCTATAATTCACCCCTCCACTTT. It yields the protein CAISRDTYNSPLHF.

The chain is built from TRBV10-3 and TRBJ1-1; D uncertain. Germline-derived CDR1 and CDR2 are ENHRY and SYGVKD. Trimming left V 6 bases short and J 1 base short, with 6 bases between. This CDR3 contains 12 residues. Written as DNA, the CDR3 is TGTGCCATCAGCCAATCGAACACTGAAGCTTTCTTT. Amino acids: CAISQSNTEAFF.

This clonotype was found many times. The CDR3 here is CASRGQSQPQHF. In DNA, the CDR3 is TGTGCCAGCAGAGGACAGTCTCAGCCCCAGCATTTT. The chain has TRBV6-1 and TRBJ1-5, with D maybe TRBD1 (6 bases). Trimming cost V 6 bases and J 6 bases, with 9 bases left between them. The germline V gene encodes CDR1 MNHNS and CDR2 SASEGT. The CDR3 has 12 residues.

There are many counts of this clonotype. The J gene is TRBJ2-1, the V gene TRBV11-2; D call uncertain. The CDR3 is made up of 13 amino acids. Trimming left V 1 base short and J 9 bases short, with 10 bases between. CDR1 is SGHAT and CDR2 is FQNNGV in the germline V gene. CDR3 residues: CASSLAQPSEQFF. The CDR3 DNA reads as TGTGCCAGCAGCTTAGCTCAGCCTAGTGAGCAGTTCTTC.

The chain is built from TRBV29-1 and TRBJ2-7; possible D gene TRBD2, 6 bases. V was cut by 6 bases and J by 2 bases, with 14 bases left in between. Germline V lookup: CDR1 SQVTM, CDR2 ANQGSEA. The CDR3 covers 13 residues. CDR3 DNA: TGCAGCGTCCGTAGGGCGGGAACCTACGAGCAGTACTTC. It translates to CSVRRAGTYEQYF.

This clonotype was seen repeatedly, ten times or more. The chain combines TRBV11-1 with TRBJ1-2; 11 nucleotides line up with TRBD1. This CDR3 is built from 17 residues. V shed 4 bases and J 8 bases; nucleotides not matched to a gene: 15. CDR1 SGHAT and CDR2 FQDESV come from the germline V gene (reference sequence). The CDR3 loop is CASSSGGQGVISRGYTF. The DNA for the CDR3 is TGTGCCAGCAGCTCCGGGGGACAGGGGGTTATATCTAGAGGCTACACCTTC.

This clonotype showed up just once. The V and J genes are TRBV7-6 and TRBJ2-3; D is ambiguous. Germline assignment: CDR1 SGHVS and CDR2 FNYEAQ. The CDR3 is 12 amino acids. Trimming shortened V by 3 bases and J by 10 bases, and 11 bases separated the two germline ends. The CDR3 spells CASSFKESAQYF. CDR3 nucleotide sequence: TGTGCCAGCAGCTTTAAGGAGTCCGCGCAGTATTTT.

This clonotype turned up a few times. V gene TRBV5-6 combines with J gene TRBJ1-2, with 11 bases that match TRBD1. The germline CDR1 and CDR2 sequences are SGHDT and YYEEEE. The CDR3 consists of 14 residues. Unmatched junction bases numbered 7, after V lost 5 bases and J lost 7 bases. CDR3 nucleotide sequence: TGTGCCAGCAGGATAGGGACAGGGGGTAGTGGCTACACCTTC. Protein: CASRIGTGGSGYTF.

V gene TRBV7-3 combines with J gene TRBJ2-2; D remains unclear. V lost 1 base, J lost 0 bases, and 3 bases lay in between. This CDR3 contains 14 residues. Germline V lookup: CDR1 SGHTA, CDR2 FQGTGA. The CDR3, as DNA: TGTGCCAGCAGCTTAAGTACGAACACCGGGGAGCTGTTTTTT. Its protein product is CASSLSTNTGELFF.

This clonotype was detected ten times or more. J is TRBJ2-3 and V is TRBV10-3; D remains ambiguous. Germline V gene lookup returns CDR1 ENHRY and CDR2 SYGVKD. The V and J ends lost 2 bases and 5 bases respectively, with 2 bases between them. The length of the CDR3 is 11 residues. CDR3 coding DNA: TGTGCCATCAGTGAGGGAGATACGCAGTATTTT. This translates into CAISEGDTQYF.

This clonotype came up many times. The chain carries TRBV20-1 and TRBJ1-3; no reliable D call. With 3 bases removed from V and 2 bases from J, the gap between germline ends came to 8 bases. CDR3 size: 13 residues. Germline V CDR1 and CDR2: DFQATT, SNEGSKA (reference sequence). The CDR3 spells CSARETTGNTIYF. CDR3 DNA: TGCAGTGCTAGGGAGACGACTGGAAACACCATATATTTT.

Only a few counts were recorded for this clonotype. The V gene is TRBV2, the J gene TRBJ2-7, with D maybe TRBD1 (5 bases). The CDR3 sequence is 14 residues long. The V gene's germline CDR1 is SNHLY and CDR2 FYNNEI. V was cut by 6 bases and J by 3 bases, with 15 bases left in between. This CDR3 is CASRLTSGIYEQYF. The CDR3 bases are TGTGCCAGCAGGCTGACCTCAGGGATCTACGAGCAGTACTTC.